A selection of T cell receptor beta chains follows, all from one sample in a study of OX40 agonist ivuxolimab in advanced cancers. TCRdb's copy holds only in-frame clones and misses some; the assay was immunoSEQ multiplex PCR. Here the sample spans some 64,000 clones, roughly 86% being singletons. Here the sequenced sample was CD4+ or CD8+ T cells sorted from blood, taken in a trial of the OX40 agonist ivuxolimab. Receptors originate from an adult with an advanced solid tumor such as melanoma, head and neck, liver or kidney cancer. CDR3s include the opening cysteine and the closing phenylalanine or tryptophan. The order of the fields is clone size, J gene, V gene, D gene, CDR3 DNA, CDR3 protein. D genes are given only for firm matches. Part of the rows lack a size; the others show once, few, many or a class for expanded clones.

.,TRBJ2-2,TRBV19,.,TGTGCCAGTAGTCTAACCGGGACCACCGGGGAGCTGTTTTTT,CASSLTGTTGELFF
.,TRBJ2-5,TRBV19,.,TGTGCCAGCTCCGGCGGGACAATAGTTCAAGAGACCCAGTACTTC,CASSGGTIVQETQYF
.,TRBJ1-2,TRBV29-1,.,TGCAGCGTTGTAGGGACGGTAACGGGCTACACCTTC,CSVVGTVTGYTF
.,TRBJ2-7,TRBV30,.,TGTGCCTGGAGCAGCCAGGGCTGGAGGGAGCAGTACTTC,CAWSSQGWREQYF
once,TRBJ2-4,TRBV18,.,TGTGCCAGCTCCCCGGACTTAGCCAAAAACATTCAGTACTTC,CASSPDLAKNIQYF
.,TRBJ2-1,TRBV19,.,TGTGCCAGTAGTTCTTTGGGTTCGGCGGCCTCCTACAATGAGCAGTTCTTC,CASSSLGSAASYNEQFF
.,TRBJ2-5,TRBV5-1,.,TGCGCCAGCAGCCTACAGGGTTTGGAGACCCAGTACTTC,CASSLQGLETQYF
.,TRBJ2-2,TRBV6-5,TRBD1,TGTGCCAGCAGTTACTCGCAGGGGGCGAACACCGGGGAGCTGTTTTTT,CASSYSQGANTGELFF
once,TRBJ2-6,TRBV7-9,.,TGTGCCAGCAGCTTAGCCGCTGGGGCCAACGTCCTGACTTTC,CASSLAAGANVLTF
.,TRBJ1-1,TRBV19,.,TGTGCCAGTAGTAGTCAGCATCAAACTGAAGCTTTCTTT,CASSSQHQTEAFF
.,TRBJ1-2,TRBV7-9,TRBD1,TGTGCCAGCAGACCAGGGGGATATGGCTACACCTTC,CASRPGGYGYTF